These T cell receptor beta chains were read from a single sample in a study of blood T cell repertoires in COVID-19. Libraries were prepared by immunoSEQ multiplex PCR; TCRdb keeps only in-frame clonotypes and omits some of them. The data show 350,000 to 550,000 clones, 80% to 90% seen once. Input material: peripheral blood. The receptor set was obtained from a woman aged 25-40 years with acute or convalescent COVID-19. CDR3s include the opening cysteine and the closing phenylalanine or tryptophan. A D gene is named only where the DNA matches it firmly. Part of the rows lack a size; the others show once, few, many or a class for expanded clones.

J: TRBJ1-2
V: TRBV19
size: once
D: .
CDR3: CASSQANYGYTF
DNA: TGTGCCAGTAGTCAGGCTAACTATGGCTACACCTTC

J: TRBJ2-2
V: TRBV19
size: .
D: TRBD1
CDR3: CASSAERQGVFGELFF
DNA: TGTGCCAGTAGTGCCGAGCGGCAGGGGGTCTTCGGGGAGCTGTTTTTT

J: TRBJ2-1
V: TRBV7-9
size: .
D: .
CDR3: CASGTKRDNEQFF
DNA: TGTGCCAGCGGAACCAAACGGGACAATGAGCAGTTCTTC

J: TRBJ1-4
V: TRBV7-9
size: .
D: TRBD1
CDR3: CASSAAGQGAWEKLFF
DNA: TGTGCCAGCAGCGCCGCAGGACAGGGGGCTTGGGAAAAACTGTTTTTT

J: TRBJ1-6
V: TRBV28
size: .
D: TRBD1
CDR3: CASRAGTGVNSPLHF
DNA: TGTGCCAGCAGAGCCGGGACAGGGGTTAATTCACCCCTCCACTTT

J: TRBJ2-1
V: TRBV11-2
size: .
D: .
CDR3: CASSSRTGTQSYNEQFF
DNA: TGTGCCAGCAGCTCCAGGACCGGGACACAATCCTACAATGAGCAGTTCTTC

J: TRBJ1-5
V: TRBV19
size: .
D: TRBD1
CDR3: CATTIDAGGAQPQHF
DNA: TGTGCCACCACCATCGATGCAGGGGGCGCTCAGCCCCAGCATTTT

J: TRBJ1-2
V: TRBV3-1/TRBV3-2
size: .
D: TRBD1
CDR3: CASSQELDREGGYTF
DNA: TGTGCCAGCAGCCAAGAATTGGACAGGGAGGGTGGCTACACCTTC

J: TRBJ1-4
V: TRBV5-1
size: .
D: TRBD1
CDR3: CASSSPGQGFEKLFF
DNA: TGCGCCAGCAGCTCCCCGGGACAGGGGTTTGAAAAACTGTTTTTT

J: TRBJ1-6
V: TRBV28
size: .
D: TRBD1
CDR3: CASSQQGAISYNSPLHF
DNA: TGTGCCAGCAGTCAACAGGGGGCGATTTCCTATAATTCACCCCTCCACTTT

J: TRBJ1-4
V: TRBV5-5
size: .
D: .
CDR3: CASSLGRRNEKLFF
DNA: TGTGCCAGCAGCTTGGGACGGCGGAATGAAAAACTGTTTTTT

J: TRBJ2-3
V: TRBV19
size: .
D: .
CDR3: CASSSRADTQYF
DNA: TGTGCCAGTAGTTCCCGGGCAGATACGCAGTATTTT

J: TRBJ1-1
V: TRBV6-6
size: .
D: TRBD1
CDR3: CASRTGVGNTEAFF
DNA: TGTGCCAGCAGGACAGGGGTTGGGAACACTGAAGCTTTCTTT

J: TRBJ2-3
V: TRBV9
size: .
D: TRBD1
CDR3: CASSPGGRDTQYF
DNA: TGTGCCAGCAGCCCAGGGGGACGAGATACGCAGTATTTT

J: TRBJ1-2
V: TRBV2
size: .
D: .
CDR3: CASSLVSYGYTF
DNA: TGTGCCAGCAGTCTCGTTAGCTATGGCTACACCTTC

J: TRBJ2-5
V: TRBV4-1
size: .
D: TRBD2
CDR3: CASSQIYSGGDQETQYF
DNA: TGCGCCAGCAGCCAAATTTATAGCGGGGGGGACCAAGAGACCCAGTACTTC

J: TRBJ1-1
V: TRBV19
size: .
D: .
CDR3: CASSMNGPLGGFPNTEAFF
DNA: TGTGCCAGTAGTATGAACGGACCACTTGGAGGGTTCCCAAACACTGAAGCTTTCTTT

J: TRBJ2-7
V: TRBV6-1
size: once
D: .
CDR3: CASSDLRRGGYDEQYF
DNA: TGTGCCAGCAGTGACCTCAGGAGGGGGGGATACGACGAGCAGTACTTC

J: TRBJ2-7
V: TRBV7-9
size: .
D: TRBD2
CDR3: CASSPLSLAGVWQYF
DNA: TGTGCCAGCAGCCCCCTCTCTTTGGCGGGAGTTTGGCAGTACTTC

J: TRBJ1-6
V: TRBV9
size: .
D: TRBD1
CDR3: CASSVAGQGNSPLHF
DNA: TGTGCCAGCAGCGTAGCGGGACAGGGAAACTCACCCCTCCACTTT

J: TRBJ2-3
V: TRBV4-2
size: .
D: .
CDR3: CASSQDVAASTDTQYF
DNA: TGTGCCAGCAGCCAAGATGTAGCGGCTAGCACAGATACGCAGTATTTT

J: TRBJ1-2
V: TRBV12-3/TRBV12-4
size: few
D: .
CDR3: CASRTTENYGYTF
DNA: TGTGCCAGCAGAACAACAGAGAACTATGGCTACACCTTC

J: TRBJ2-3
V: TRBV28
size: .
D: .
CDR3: CASLNREEGSDTQYF
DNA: TGTGCCAGCCTGAACAGGGAAGAGGGGTCAGATACGCAGTATTTT

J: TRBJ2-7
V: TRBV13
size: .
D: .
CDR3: CASSLGQGTYEQYF
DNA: TGTGCCAGCAGCTTAGGACAGGGTACCTACGAGCAGTACTTC

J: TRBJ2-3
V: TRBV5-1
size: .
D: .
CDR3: CASSFPRADTQYF
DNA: TGCGCCAGCAGCTTCCCGCGGGCAGATACGCAGTATTTT

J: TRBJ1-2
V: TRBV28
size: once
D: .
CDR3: CASSTPRPGLGYGYTF
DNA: TGTGCCAGCAGCACACCTCGACCAGGGTTAGGTTATGGCTACACCTTC

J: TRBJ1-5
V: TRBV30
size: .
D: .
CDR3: CAWSAPSMYNQPQHF
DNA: TGTGCCTGGAGTGCCCCCAGTATGTACAATCAGCCCCAGCATTTT

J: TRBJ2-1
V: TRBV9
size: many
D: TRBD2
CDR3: CASGEPSGVGEQFF
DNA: TGTGCCAGCGGCGAACCGAGCGGGGTCGGTGAGCAGTTCTTC

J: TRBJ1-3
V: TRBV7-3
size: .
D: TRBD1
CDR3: CASSTGVTGNTIYF
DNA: TGTGCCAGCAGTACAGGGGTGACTGGAAACACCATATATTTT

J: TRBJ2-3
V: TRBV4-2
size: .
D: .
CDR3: CASSQYGTRGTDTQYF
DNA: TGTGCCAGCAGCCAATACGGGACTCGCGGAACAGATACGCAGTATTTT

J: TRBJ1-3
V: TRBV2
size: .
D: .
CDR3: CASSEAAGTGNTIYF
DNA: TGTGCCAGCAGTGAAGCGGCAGGGACTGGAAACACCATATATTTT

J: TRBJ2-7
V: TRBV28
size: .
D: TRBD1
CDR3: CASSPTGLEQYF
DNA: TGTGCCAGCAGTCCGACAGGGCTCGAGCAGTACTTC

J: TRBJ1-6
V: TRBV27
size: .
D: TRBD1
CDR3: CASSRGRYSPLHF
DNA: TGTGCCAGCAGCAGGGGGCGATATTCACCCCTCCACTTT

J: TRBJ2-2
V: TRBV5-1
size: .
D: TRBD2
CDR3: CASSPLAGGNTGELFF
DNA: TGCGCCAGCAGCCCACTAGCGGGGGGGAACACCGGGGAGCTGTTTTTT

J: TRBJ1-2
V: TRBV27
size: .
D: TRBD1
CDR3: CASSLSATGLYGYTF
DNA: TGTGCCAGCAGTTTATCGGCGACAGGGCTCTATGGCTACACCTTC

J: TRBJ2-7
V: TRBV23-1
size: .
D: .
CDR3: CASSQSFQGYEQYF
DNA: TGCGCCAGCAGTCAATCGTTCCAGGGCTACGAGCAGTACTTC

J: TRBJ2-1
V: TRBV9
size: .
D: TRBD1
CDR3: CASSVNGGQGRPAFF
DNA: TGTGCCAGCAGCGTGAATGGAGGACAGGGTCGACCAGCGTTCTTC

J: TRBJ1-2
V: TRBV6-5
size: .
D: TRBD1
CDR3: CASRPQDRGNYGYTF
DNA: TGTGCCAGCAGACCCCAGGACAGGGGGAACTATGGCTACACCTTC

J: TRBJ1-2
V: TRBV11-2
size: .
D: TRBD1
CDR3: CASQKDRGNYGYTF
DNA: TGTGCCAGCCAAAAGGACAGGGGTAACTATGGCTACACCTTC

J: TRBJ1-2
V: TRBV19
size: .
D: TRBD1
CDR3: CASSPQGGLYGYTF
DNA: TGTGCCAGTAGTCCACAGGGGGGCCTCTATGGCTACACCTTC

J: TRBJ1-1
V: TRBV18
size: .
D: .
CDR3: CASSPGADYTEAFF
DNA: TGTGCCAGCTCACCAGGGGCGGATTACACTGAAGCTTTCTTT

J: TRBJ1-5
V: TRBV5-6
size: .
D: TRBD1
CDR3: CASSFGTGGKPQHF
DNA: TGTGCCAGCAGCTTTGGGACAGGAGGGAAGCCCCAGCATTTT

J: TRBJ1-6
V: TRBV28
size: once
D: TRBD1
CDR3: CASSLQQGRGNSPLHF
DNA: TGTGCCAGCAGTTTGCAACAGGGGCGAGGTAATTCACCCCTCCACTTT

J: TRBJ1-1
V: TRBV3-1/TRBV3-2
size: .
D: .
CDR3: CASSQQGSEAFF
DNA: TGTGCCAGCAGCCAGCAGGGAAGTGAAGCTTTCTTT

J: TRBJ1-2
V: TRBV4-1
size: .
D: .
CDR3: CASSQGQNYGYTF
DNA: TGCGCCAGCAGCCAAGGTCAGAACTATGGCTACACCTTC

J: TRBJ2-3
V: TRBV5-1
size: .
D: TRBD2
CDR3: CASSPGLAPDTQYF
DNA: TGCGCCAGCAGCCCCGGACTAGCGCCAGATACGCAGTATTTT

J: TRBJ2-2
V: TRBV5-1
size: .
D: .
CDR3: CASTPTQGGRYTGELFF
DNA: TGCGCCAGCACCCCGACCCAGGGGGGAAGGTACACCGGGGAGCTGTTTTTT

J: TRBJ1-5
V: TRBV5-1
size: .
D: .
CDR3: CASSLEGAGNQPQHF
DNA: TGCGCCAGCAGCTTGGAAGGGGCTGGCAATCAGCCCCAGCATTTT

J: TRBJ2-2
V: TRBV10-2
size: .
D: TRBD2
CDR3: CASSDEGLAGVLVRTGELFF
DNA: TGCGCCAGCTCGGACGAGGGACTAGCGGGGGTTCTGGTGAGAACCGGGGAGCTGTTTTTT

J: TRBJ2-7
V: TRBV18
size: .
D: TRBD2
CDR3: CASSPGTSAEQYF
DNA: TGTGCCAGCTCACCCGGGACTAGCGCCGAGCAGTACTTC

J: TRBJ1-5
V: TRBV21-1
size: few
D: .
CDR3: CASSKAVGANQPQHF
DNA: TGTGCCAGCAGCAAAGCGGTAGGGGCTAATCAGCCCCAGCATTTT

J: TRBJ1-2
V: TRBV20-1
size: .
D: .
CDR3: CSAFAIHGYTF
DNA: TGCAGTGCTTTTGCTATCCATGGCTACACCTTC

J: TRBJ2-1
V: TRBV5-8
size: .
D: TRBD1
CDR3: CASSFRDREYEQFF
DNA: TGTGCCAGCAGCTTCCGGGACAGGGAGTATGAGCAGTTCTTC

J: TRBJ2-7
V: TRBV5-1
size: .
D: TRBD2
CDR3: CASSLDGTSSYEQYF
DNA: TGCGCCAGCAGCTTGGACGGGACTAGCTCCTACGAGCAGTACTTC

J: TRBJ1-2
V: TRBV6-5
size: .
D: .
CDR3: CASTQRGGSGYGYTF
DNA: TGTGCCAGCACCCAAAGAGGGGGTTCTGGCTATGGCTACACCTTC

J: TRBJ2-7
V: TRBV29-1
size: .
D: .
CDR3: CSVVRGDYEQYF
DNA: TGCAGCGTTGTACGAGGTGATTACGAGCAGTACTTC

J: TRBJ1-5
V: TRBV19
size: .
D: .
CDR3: CASSLGRGGNQPQHF
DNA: TGTGCCAGTAGTCTTGGCAGGGGTGGCAATCAGCCCCAGCATTTT

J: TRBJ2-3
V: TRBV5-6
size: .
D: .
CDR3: CASSLGAASNTDTQYF
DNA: TGTGCCAGCAGCCTTGGGGCAGCCAGCAACACAGATACGCAGTATTTT

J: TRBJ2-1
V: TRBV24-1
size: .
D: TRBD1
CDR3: CATSPNPGTGAYNEQFF
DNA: TGTGCCACCAGTCCCAACCCCGGGACAGGGGCCTACAATGAGCAGTTCTTC

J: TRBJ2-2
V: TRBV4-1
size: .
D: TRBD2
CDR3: CASSQGAGANTGELFF
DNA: TGCGCCAGCAGCCAAGGGGCGGGAGCGAACACCGGGGAGCTGTTTTTT